This T cell receptor beta chain is from a study of PD-1 blockade in classical Hodgkin lymphoma. In every patient, relapse followed autologous stem cell transplantation, while exposure to brentuximab vedotin differed. The ends were cut back, 0 bases at V and 8 bases at J, with 10 bases in the middle. This CDR3 has 13 residues. Germline-derived CDR1 and CDR2 are SGHAT and FQNNGV. TCRdb's copy holds only in-frame clones and misses some; the assay was immunoSEQ multiplex PCR. The data hold about 93,000 clones, with roughly 79% observed a single time. This TCR was recovered from a human donor with classical Hodgkin lymphoma. This material consisted of peripheral blood mononuclear cells (PBMCs), taken before the second cycle of nivolumab. The chain combines TRBV11-2 with TRBJ1-1, with a tentative D call TRBD1 (5 bases). The CDR3 reads CASSLDPGAEAFF. In nucleotides, the CDR3 is TGTGCCAGCAGCTTAGATCCCGGGGCCGAAGCTTTCTTT.